Below are 30 T cell receptor beta chains sequenced from a single sample in a study of shared clonotypes between healthy human individuals. The protocol was immunoSEQ multiplex PCR, while the TCRdb copy is restricted to in-frame clones and leaves out a portion. The table has over 150,000 clones, approximately 61% seen once. The sample was memory CD4+ T cells sorted from blood. As for subset: CD45RA-negative fraction. These receptors all stem from a young man in good health.

CDR3 protein: CASSPQSSWGSPNTEAFF. Written as DNA, the CDR3 is TGTGCCAGCTCACCACAGAGTTCGTGGGGATCCCCTAACACTGAAGCTTTCTTT. The genes are TRBV18 and TRBJ1-1; no definite D call. This CDR3 has 18 residues. V was trimmed by 1 base and J by 2 bases, leaving 20 bases between them. Germline loops: CDR1 KGHSH, CDR2 LQKENI.

This clone was seen ten or more times. This rearrangement joins TRBV5-4 to TRBJ1-2, with D uncertain. V shed 4 bases and J shed 4 bases, with 11 bases lying between them. The CDR3 spans 13 residues. CDR1 is SGHNT, CDR2 YYREEE, per germline (reference sequence). The CDR3 sequence is CASSLDRIYGYTF. In DNA, the CDR3 is TGTGCCAGCAGCCTGGACCGGATCTATGGCTACACCTTC. Using reference TRBV5-4 and TRBJ1-2 for the parts outside the CDR3, the full variable domain is ETGVTQSPTHLIKTRGQQVTLRCSSQSGHNTVSWYQQALGQGPQFIFQYYREEENGRGNFPPRFSGLQFPNYSSELNVNALELDDSALYLCASSLDRIYGYTFGSGTRLTVV.

This clone was seen just once. The chain carries TRBV7-2 and TRBJ2-7; no firm D call. The V gene lost 1 base and the J gene lost 6 bases, with 10 bases spanning the gap. Looked up from germline, CDR1 is SGHTA and CDR2 is FQGNSA. This CDR3 comprises 13 residues. The CDR3 spells CASSLGLDSEQYF. The CDR3 DNA reads as TGTGCCAGCAGCTTAGGGCTAGATTCCGAGCAGTACTTC. Full variable domain (missing parts from reference TRBV7-2 and TRBJ2-7): GAGVSQSPSNKVTEKGKDVELRCDPISGHTALYWYRQSLGQGLEFLIYFQGNSAPDKSGLPSDRFSAERTGGSVSTLTIQRTQQEDSAVYLCASSLGLDSEQYFGPGTRLTVT.

Only a few counts were recorded for this clone. This sequence joins TRBV18 and TRBJ1-1; 7 bases map to TRBD1. V lost 4 bases to trimming and J lost 0 bases; unmatched junction nucleotides: 5. In germline, CDR1 is KGHSH, CDR2 LQKENI. This CDR3 comprises 15 residues. CDR3 DNA sequence: TGTGCCAGCTCACTCAGACAGGGCTTGAACACTGAAGCTTTCTTT. Translation gives CASSLRQGLNTEAFF.

The V gene is TRBV29-1, the J gene TRBJ2-7; 9 nucleotides align to TRBD1. CDR1 and CDR2 (germline): SQVTM, ANQGSEA. With V trimmed by 2 bases and J by 6 bases, 8 bases remained unmatched. CDR3 length equals 14 residues. The CDR3 protein is CSVEPGDREGEQYF. The CDR3 bases are TGCAGCGTTGAACCCGGGGACAGGGAAGGCGAGCAGTACTTC.

CDR3 in DNA: TGTGCCAGCAGTCAGACAGGCTACGAGCAGTACTTC. Protein: CASSQTGYEQYF. The chain couples TRBV2 to TRBJ2-7, with TRBD1 as a possible D gene (6 bases). The ends were cut back, 5 bases at V and 3 bases at J, with 8 bases in the middle. The V gene's germline CDR1 is SNHLY and CDR2 FYNNEI. The CDR3 length is 12 residues. Combining the CDR3 with reference TRBV2 and TRBJ2-7 gives the whole variable domain EPEVTQTPSHQVTQMGQEVILRCVPISNHLYFYWYRQILGQKVEFLVSFYNNEISEKSEIFDDQFSVERPDGSNFTLKIRSTKLEDSAMYFCASSQTGYEQYFGPGTRLTVT.

Only a few counts were recorded for this clone. This rearrangement joins TRBV5-1 to TRBJ1-3; D is possibly TRBD1 (5 bases). Germline assignment: CDR1 SGHRS and CDR2 YFSETQ. The V and J ends lost 2 bases and 0 bases respectively, with 12 bases between them. The CDR3 sequence is 16 residues long. DNA of the CDR3: TGCGCCAGCAGCTTATCTCGGCAGGGCTCTGGAAACACCATATATTTT. It translates to CASSLSRQGSGNTIYF. Using reference TRBV5-1 and TRBJ1-3 for the parts outside the CDR3, the full variable domain is KAGVTQTPRYLIKTRGQQVTLSCSPISGHRSVSWYQQTPGQGLQFLFEYFSETQRNKGNFPGRFSGRQFSNSRSEMNVSTLELGDSALYLCASSLSRQGSGNTIYFGEGSWLTVV.

The rearrangement uses TRBV5-1 and TRBJ2-1, with 8 positions matching TRBD2. The V and J ends lost 2 bases and 2 bases, in that order; junction bases with no gene match: 3. This CDR3 has 15 residues. Looked up from germline, CDR1 is SGHRS and CDR2 is YFSETQ. The CDR3 DNA sequence: TGCGCCAGCAGCTTAAGCGGGGGAGCCTACAATGAGCAGTTCTTC. It translates to CASSLSGGAYNEQFF.

The rearrangement uses TRBV7-2 and TRBJ2-7; unclear D gene. V was cut by 1 base and J by 2 bases, with 15 bases left in between. CDR1 SGHTA and CDR2 FQGNSA come from the germline V gene. The CDR3 contains 16 residues. CDR3 residues: CASSLVVGWATYEQYF. CDR3 bases: TGTGCCAGCAGCTTAGTGGTCGGGTGGGCAACCTACGAGCAGTACTTC.

CDR3 DNA sequence: TGTGCCACCACGGGCCCACCCCGGGACAGGGTCTATAGCAATCAGCCCCAGCATTTT. Its translation: CATTGPPRDRVYSNQPQHF. The chain carries TRBV21-1 and TRBJ1-5; the table names TRBD1, a call not compared with the DNA. TRBV21-1 is a listed pseudogene. The CDR3 contains 19 residues.

The chain combines TRBV6-1 with TRBJ2-4; 9 bases align to TRBD2. Looked up from germline, CDR1 is MNHNS and CDR2 is SASEGT. This CDR3 region has 18 residues. The J segment lost 0 bases and the V segment lost 2 bases, leaving 8 bases of the junction unmatched. Written as DNA, the CDR3 is TGTGCCAGCAGTGAAAGAGGGCTAGCGGGACTAGCCAAAAACATTCAGTACTTC. This codes for CASSERGLAGLAKNIQYF.

The chain uses TRBV28 and TRBJ2-1; no definite D call. This CDR3 contains 13 residues. V lost 7 bases to trimming and J lost 1 base, with 8 bases between them. The germline CDR1 and CDR2 sequences are MDHEN and SYDVKM. CDR3 nucleotides: TGTGCCAGCATCCCCGGGTCCTACAATGAGCAGTTCTTC. Translated, it gives CASIPGSYNEQFF. Combining the CDR3 with reference TRBV28 and TRBJ2-1 gives the whole variable domain DVKVTQSSRYLVKRTGEKVFLECVQDMDHENMFWYRQDPGLGLRLIYFSYDVKMKEKGDIPEGYSVSREKKERFSLILESASTNQTSMYLCASIPGSYNEQFFGPGTRLTVL.

This clone has more than one count but fewer than ten. This same CDR3 is encoded by further DNA sequences in the sample. V and J are TRBV5-6 and TRBJ1-1; D not certain. The CDR3 totals 11 residues. V was cut by 0 bases and J by 5 bases, with 2 bases left in between. Germline lookup yields CDR1 SGHDT and CDR2 YYEEEE. The CDR3 loop is CASSLGTEAFF. In nucleotides, the CDR3 is TGTGCCAGCAGCTTGGGGACTGAAGCTTTCTTT.

The genes are TRBV27 and TRBJ2-1, with D hard to call. The V gene's germline CDR1 is MNHEY and CDR2 SMNVEV (reference sequence). V dropped 2 bases and J dropped 9 bases, with 11 bases sitting between them. The CDR3 loop spans 13 amino acids. CDR3 protein: CASSLRYGGEQFF. CDR3 sequence (DNA): TGTGCCAGCAGTTTACGCTACGGCGGTGAGCAGTTCTTC.

The sample holds a few counts of this clone. This chain links TRBV11-2 with TRBJ2-5; no firm D call. Trimming shortened V by 3 bases and J by 0 bases, and 5 bases separated the two germline ends. The CDR3 is made up of 13 amino acids. Per the germline V gene, CDR1 is SGHAT and CDR2 is FQNNGV. The CDR3 region is CASSFNNQETQYF. The CDR3 DNA follows: TGTGCCAGCAGCTTTAACAACCAAGAGACCCAGTACTTC.

The chain employs TRBV29-1 and TRBJ1-4; no reliable D call. The V and J ends lost 4 bases and 7 bases respectively, with 7 bases between them. This CDR3 is 11 amino acids long. From germline, CDR1 is SQVTM and CDR2 ANQGSEA. The CDR3 DNA sequence: TGCAGCGTTGCTTTTGCTGAAAAACTGTTTTTT. Its protein is CSVAFAEKLFF.

The sample holds a few counts of this clone. The chain carries TRBV18 and TRBJ2-7; D may correspond to TRBD1 or TRBD2 (5 bases each). V dropped 0 bases and J dropped 2 bases, with 8 bases sitting between them. The CDR3 spans 14 residues. Germline V gene lookup returns CDR1 KGHSH and CDR2 LQKENI. The CDR3 here is CASSPPGVPYEQYF. CDR3 coding DNA: TGTGCCAGCTCACCACCGGGGGTTCCCTACGAGCAGTACTTC.

This clone was recorded a few times. The gene calls are TRBV14 and TRBJ2-1, with no clear D. V was cut by 6 bases and J by 7 bases, with 16 bases left in between. Germline V gene lookup returns CDR1 SGHDN and CDR2 FVKESK. This CDR3 is built from 14 residues. The CDR3 reads CASSREWVVNEQFF. In nucleotides, the CDR3 is TGTGCCAGCAGTCGAGAGTGGGTAGTAAATGAGCAGTTCTTC.

CDR3 DNA sequence: TGCGCCAGCAGCCAGGACACAGTCACCGGGGAGCTGTTTTTT. Amino acid sequence: CASSQDTVTGELFF. The chain couples TRBV4-3 to TRBJ2-2, with D perhaps TRBD1 (5 bases). From germline, CDR1 is LGHNA and CDR2 YSLEER. V lost 3 bases and J 4 bases, leaving 9 bases between the germline ends. The CDR3 runs 14 residues.

The J gene is TRBJ2-3, the V gene TRBV10-3; 8 positions agree with TRBD1. The CDR3 has 17 amino acids. V was clipped by 5 bases and J by 1 base; unmatched bases: 11. Germline-derived CDR1 and CDR2 are ENHRY and SYGVKD. The CDR3 region has the DNA TGTGCCATCAGTAGCACTCAGGGGGCTGAGGGCACAGATACGCAGTATTTT. Residues: CAISSTQGAEGTDTQYF.

The rearrangement uses TRBV27 and TRBJ2-1; 14 nucleotides align to TRBD2. Trimming removed 7 bases from V and 5 bases from J; junction bases left unmatched: 10. Per germline, CDR1 MNHEY and CDR2 SMNVEV (reference sequence). The CDR3 totals 17 residues. In DNA, the CDR3 is TGTGCCAGCACGAGGAGGGCGGGACTAGCGGGAGACAATGAGCAGTTCTTC. Translated: CASTRRAGLAGDNEQFF.

The sample holds a few counts of this clone. This sequence joins TRBV28 and TRBJ1-2; 7 bases map to TRBD1. Per germline, CDR1 MDHEN and CDR2 SYDVKM. CDR3 length: 16 residues. Losses at the gene ends were 5 bases for V and 4 bases for J; bases not matched to a gene: 13. CDR3 sequence: CASSPPGGAAVYGYTF. CDR3 coding DNA: TGTGCCAGCAGTCCCCCAGGGGGGGCGGCCGTCTATGGCTACACCTTC.

The chain joins TRBV7-9 to TRBJ2-1; 8 bases agree with TRBD2. CDR3 length equals 14 residues. In germline, CDR1 is SEHNR, CDR2 FQNEAQ (reference sequence). V shed 6 bases and J 9 bases; nucleotides not matched to a gene: 10. CDR3 residues: CASRGGLGSVEQFF. CDR3 bases: TGTGCCAGCAGGGGGGGACTAGGCTCTGTTGAGCAGTTCTTC.

The chain employs TRBV19 and TRBJ2-1; the match to TRBD2 covers 14 bases. The CDR3 extends over 15 amino acids. CDR1 is LNHDA and CDR2 is SQIVND in the germline V gene (reference sequence). After removal of 3 bases from V and 9 bases from J, the junction contained 4 bases not matched to a gene. The CDR3 nucleotides are TGTGCCAGTAGTATGCCCGGACTAGCGGGAGGTGAGCAGTTCTTC. Its protein is CASSMPGLAGGEQFF.

This sequence joins TRBV28 and TRBJ2-7; TRBD1 is a possible D gene (5 bases). The germline V gene encodes CDR1 MDHEN and CDR2 SYDVKM. The CDR3 is 15 residues long. V was shortened by 4 bases and J by 3 bases, with 16 bases between the two germline ends. Here the CDR3 reads CASSSNKGSHYEQYF. For the CDR3, the DNA is TGTGCCAGCAGTTCTAATAAGGGGTCTCACTACGAGCAGTACTTC.

The V gene is TRBV5-5, the J gene TRBJ2-1, with a possible D match to TRBD2 (7 bases). The CDR3 loop spans 16 amino acids. CDR1 SGHKS and CDR2 YYEKEE come from the germline V gene (reference sequence). Trimming removed 4 bases at V and 0 bases at J, with 14 bases between. CDR3 region: CASSLRGATSYNEQFF. The CDR3 DNA follows: TGTGCCAGCAGCCTCCGGGGGGCGACCTCCTACAATGAGCAGTTCTTC. The whole variable domain, remainder taken from reference TRBV5-5 and TRBJ2-1, is DAGVTQSPTHLIKTRGQQVTLRCSPISGHKSVSWYQQVLGQGPQFIFQYYEKEERGRGNFPDRFSARQFPNYSSELNVNALLLGDSALYLCASSLRGATSYNEQFFGPGTRLTVL.

The chain employs TRBV9 and TRBJ1-4, with unresolved D. Per the germline V gene, CDR1 is SGDLS and CDR2 is YYNGEE. V lost 0 bases and J lost 6, with 12 bases in between. This CDR3 comprises 15 residues. For the CDR3, the DNA is TGTGCCAGCAGCGTAGCGATAAGTTCGGATGAAAAACTGTTTTTT. Translated, it gives CASSVAISSDEKLFF.

At least ten counts were recorded for this clone. The rearrangement joins TRBV7-2 to TRBJ1-2; no clear D gene. There are 13 residues in the CDR3. Between the trimmed V and J ends, which lost 5 bases and 4 bases, there was a span of 11 bases. Germline V lookup: CDR1 SGHTA, CDR2 FQGNSA. The CDR3 here is CASSPEAVYGYTF. The CDR3 nucleotides are TGTGCCAGCAGCCCAGAGGCGGTCTATGGCTACACCTTC.

DNA for the CDR3: TGTGCCAGCAGCATACAGGGGTTCCCAGATACGCAGTATTTT. It specifies CASSIQGFPDTQYF. This chain connects TRBV2 to TRBJ2-3; 7 bases align to TRBD1. The CDR3 length is 14 residues. CDR1 and CDR2 from the germline V gene are SNHLY and FYNNEI. V shed 6 bases, J shed 4 bases, and the junction held 7 bases outside the gene matches.

The chain is built from TRBV27 and TRBJ2-7; D is perhaps TRBD1 (6 bases). Trimming took off 6 bases at V and 1 base at J, with 10 bases between the two ends. From germline, CDR1 is MNHEY and CDR2 SMNVEV (reference sequence). This CDR3 is built from 13 residues. CDR3 sequence (DNA): TGTGCCAGCAGGCAACAGGGATCCTACGAGCAGTACTTC. This codes for CASRQQGSYEQYF.